One and the same sample provided the 14 T cell receptor beta chains below, sequenced in a study of blood T cell repertoires in COVID-19. The repertoire was sequenced with immunoSEQ multiplex PCR; TCRdb's copy has only in-frame clones and lacks some. The sample contains 350,000 or so clones, nearly 90% of which appear only once. Sequencing input: peripheral blood. The receptors here all came from a man between 18 and 35 years old with active or convalescent COVID-19.

The chain joins TRBV5-6 to TRBJ2-7, with 8 positions matching TRBD1. Losses at the gene ends were 4 bases for V and 4 bases for J; bases not matched to a gene: 7. This CDR3 has 14 amino acids. In germline, CDR1 is SGHDT, CDR2 YYEEEE. The CDR3 DNA is TGTGCCAGCAGCCCCGGGACAGGATGGTACGAGCAGTACTTC. This codes for CASSPGTGWYEQYF.

This clone was counted between two and nine times. This sequence joins TRBV28 and TRBJ2-2; D gene ambiguous. Trimming removed 4 bases at V and 4 bases at J, with 13 bases between. This CDR3 spans 15 amino acids. Germline CDR1 reads MDHEN; CDR2 reads SYDVKM. CDR3 sequence (DNA): TGTGCCAGCAGTTCCCCCGGGTCCGTCACCGGGGAGCTGTTTTTT. Its protein is CASSSPGSVTGELFF.

As for this clone: This CDR3 is also generated by other DNA sequences in the sample. The rearrangement uses TRBV9 and TRBJ1-3; 7 nucleotides line up with TRBD1. This CDR3 comprises 15 residues. CDR1 and CDR2 (germline): SGDLS, YYNGEE. Trimming cost V 3 bases and J 0 bases; bases outside gene matches: 3. CDR3 nucleotides: TGTGCCAGCAGCGACCGGACAGGCTCTGGAAACACCATATATTTT. This translates into CASSDRTGSGNTIYF.

The rearrangement links TRBV4-1 to TRBJ2-2, with D possibly TRBD1 on 5 matching bases. The CDR3 sequence is 16 residues long. Germline CDR1 MGHRA, CDR2 YSYEKL. Trimming left V 0 bases short and J 1 base short, with 9 bases between. The DNA of the CDR3 is TGCGCCAGCAGCCAAGATGCAGGGCTGAACACCGGGGAGCTGTTTTTT. It is translated as CASSQDAGLNTGELFF.

The gene calls are TRBV28 and TRBJ2-3; 9 bases are shared with TRBD2. Germline V lookup: CDR1 MDHEN, CDR2 SYDVKM. The CDR3 covers 16 residues. The junction had 11 bases not matched to a gene; V was cut back by 5 bases and J by 5 bases. CDR3 sequence (DNA): TGTGCCAGCAGTATTTTAGCGGGGGTACAAGGAGATACGCAGTATTTT. Translation gives CASSILAGVQGDTQYF.

The J gene is TRBJ1-2, the V gene TRBV18; a possible D gene is TRBD1 (6 bases). V lost 1 base, J lost 0 bases, and 9 bases lay in between. Germline CDR1 KGHSH, CDR2 LQKENI. The CDR3 consists of 15 residues. CDR3 in DNA: TGTGCCAGCTCACCACAGGACAGAACTAACTATGGCTACACCTTC. This codes for CASSPQDRTNYGYTF.

The rearrangement uses TRBV19 and TRBJ2-3; perhaps TRBD2 as D (7 bases). The V end was cut by 0 bases, the J end by 6 bases, with 13 bases between. This CDR3 has 15 residues. Germline-derived CDR1 and CDR2 are LNHDA and SQIVND (reference sequence). CDR3 DNA: TGTGCCAGTAGTATAGATGCGGCGGGGGCCGATACGCAGTATTTT. It is translated as CASSIDAAGADTQYF.

CDR3 amino acids: CASRHTNSGNTIYF. CDR3 bases: TGTGCCAGCAGGCACACGAACTCTGGAAACACCATATATTTT. J is TRBJ1-3 and V is TRBV28; no clear D gene. Germline V gene sequence: CDR1 MDHEN, CDR2 SYDVKM. The CDR3 covers 14 residues. V was clipped by 6 bases and J by 0 bases, with 9 bases between them.

J is TRBJ2-5 and V is TRBV18, with 12 bases identical to TRBD2. The V segment lost 2 bases and the J segment 1 base; nucleotides outside the gene matches: 2. The CDR3 contains 16 residues. CDR1 is KGHSH, CDR2 LQKENI, per germline. CDR3: CASSPSLAGGQETQYF. The CDR3, as DNA: TGTGCCAGCTCACCATCACTAGCGGGAGGCCAAGAGACCCAGTACTTC.

The chain recombines TRBV6-6 with TRBJ1-1, with 9 nucleotides matching TRBD1. Losses at the gene ends were 5 bases for V and 5 bases for J; bases not matched to a gene: 6. This CDR3 spans 14 amino acids. Germline CDR1 reads MNHNY; CDR2 reads SVGAGI (reference sequence). CDR3 protein: CASSIQGARTEAFF. The CDR3 DNA reads TGTGCCAGCAGTATACAGGGGGCGCGGACTGAAGCTTTCTTT.

The chain employs TRBV7-6 and TRBJ1-1, with a tentative D call TRBD1 (5 bases). Germline V gene data show CDR1 as SGHVS and CDR2 as FNYEAQ. Trimming left V 2 bases short and J 1 base short, with 5 bases between. The CDR3 sequence is 13 residues long. Here the CDR3 reads CASSLRGNTEAFF. In DNA, the CDR3 is TGTGCCAGCAGCTTAAGGGGGAACACTGAAGCTTTCTTT.

The V call is TRBV24-1, the J call TRBJ2-1; 9 nucleotides line up with TRBD2. The CDR3 contains 16 residues. Per germline, CDR1 KGHDR and CDR2 SFDVKD. V shed 3 bases, J shed 4 bases, and the junction held 6 bases outside the gene matches. The CDR3 here is CATSDLPAGGYNEQFF. CDR3 DNA: TGTGCCACCAGTGATCTCCCAGCGGGGGGATACAATGAGCAGTTCTTC.

The V and J genes are TRBV12-3 or TRBV12-4 and TRBJ2-5, with D possibly being TRBD2 (6 bases). The CDR3 is made up of 13 amino acids. Deletions cut 2 bases from V and 5 bases from J, with 9 bases between. The CDR3 spells CASSLREAETQYF. The CDR3 DNA is TGTGCCAGCAGTTTAAGGGAGGCGGAGACCCAGTACTTC.

DNA for the CDR3: TGTGCCAGCAGTTTCCCCTCGGGACAGCGTATCGATGGCTACACCTTC. It specifies CASSFPSGQRIDGYTF. The chain combines TRBV28 with TRBJ1-2; 7 bases fit TRBD1. Germline V gene sequence: CDR1 MDHEN, CDR2 SYDVKM. Trimming at V came to 3 bases and at J to 6 bases, leaving 13 bases not matched to a gene. There are 16 residues in the CDR3.